These T cell receptor beta chains were read from a single sample in a study of cytomegalovirus exposure and HLA in healthy donors. TCRdb's copy holds only in-frame clones and misses some; the assay was immunoSEQ multiplex PCR. The sample records some 98,000 clones, roughly 84% being singletons. The specimen sequenced was PBMCs. The receptors shown here come from a man younger than 35 in good health and CMV-seropositive. The CDR3 runs from the conserved cysteine through the conserved F or W. Each record gives: CDR3 length, J gene, clone size, V gene, D gene, CDR3 protein, CDR3 DNA. A D gene is named only where the DNA matches it firmly. Clone size is stated in some rows and not others, as once, few, many or a class when expanded.

>15|TRBJ2-7|-|TRBV11-3|TRBD1
CASSLLGQSSYEQYF
TGTGCCAGCAGCTTATTGGGACAGAGCTCCTACGAGCAGTACTTC
>14|TRBJ1-1|-|TRBV19|-
CASSPQVGNTEAFF
TGTGCCAGTAGTCCTCAGGTTGGGAACACTGAAGCTTTCTTT
>15|TRBJ2-1|-|TRBV19|TRBD2
CASSTGTSGVNEQFF
TGTGCCAGTAGCACCGGGACTAGCGGGGTCAATGAGCAGTTCTTC
>12|TRBJ2-1|-|TRBV7-2|-
CASSLDSNEQFF
TGTGCCAGCAGCTTAGACTCGAATGAGCAGTTCTTC
>16|TRBJ2-3|-|TRBV5-1|TRBD2
CASSNGTSGRQDTQYF
TGCGCCAGCAGCAACGGGACTAGCGGGAGGCAAGATACGCAGTATTTT
>18|TRBJ1-5|-|TRBV2|-
CASSTMGQSASGNQPQHF
TGTGCCAGCAGCACAATGGGACAATCAGCCAGCGGCAATCAGCCCCAGCATTTT
>16|TRBJ2-2|-|TRBV4-1|TRBD2
CASSQPAGVNTGELFF
TGCGCCAGCAGCCAACCTGCGGGGGTGAACACCGGGGAGCTGTTTTTT
>15|TRBJ1-4|-|TRBV4-1|TRBD1
CASSPRTGRNEKLFF
TGCGCCAGCAGCCCAAGGACAGGGAGAAATGAAAAACTGTTTTTT
>20|TRBJ2-1|-|TRBV9|TRBD1
CASSSRRTGGGLWSYNEQFF
TGTGCCAGCAGTTCCAGGCGTACAGGGGGCGGACTATGGTCCTACAATGAGCAGTTCTTC
>15|TRBJ1-5|-|TRBV6-6|TRBD1
CASSYGQVQSQPQHF
TGTGCCAGCAGTTACGGACAGGTTCAAAGCCAGCCCCAGCATTTT
>17|TRBJ2-1|-|TRBV9|TRBD2
CASSAKGLVGSYNEQFF
TGTGCCAGCAGCGCGAAGGGACTAGTTGGTTCCTACAATGAGCAGTTCTTC
>15|TRBJ2-3|-|TRBV5-1|TRBD2
CASSLGGGYTDTQYF
TGCGCCAGCAGTCTGGGCGGGGGGTACACAGATACGCAGTATTTT
>16|TRBJ2-7|-|TRBV14|TRBD1
CASSPLTGTGFFEQYF
TGTGCCAGCAGCCCGCTGACCGGGACAGGGTTTTTCGAGCAGTACTTC
>16|TRBJ2-2|once|TRBV18|TRBD2
CASSPWLAENTGELFF
TGTGCCAGCTCACCATGGCTAGCGGAGAACACCGGGGAGCTGTTTTTT
>15|TRBJ2-3|-|TRBV7-2|TRBD2
CASSLAVTSADTQYF
TGTGCCAGCAGCTTAGCGGTGACTAGCGCAGATACGCAGTATTTT
>15|TRBJ2-7|-|TRBV5-1|TRBD2
CASSLEPSGTYEQYF
TGCGCCAGCAGCTTGGAACCTAGCGGAACCTACGAGCAGTACTTC
>11|TRBJ2-7|few|TRBV6-1|-
CASIQAYEQYF
TGTGCCAGCATTCAGGCCTACGAGCAGTACTTC
>17|TRBJ1-6|-|TRBV4-3|TRBD1
CASSQDAGQDYNSPLHF
TGCGCCAGCAGCCAAGATGCCGGACAGGATTATAATTCACCCCTCCACTTT
>14|TRBJ2-3|-|TRBV7-2|TRBD1
CASSTGQGAASSSF
TGTGCCAGCAGCACGGGACAGGGGGCGGCTAGTTCCTCTTTT
>14|TRBJ2-1|-|TRBV9|-
CASSVDQVYNEQFF
TGTGCCAGCAGCGTAGACCAGGTATACAATGAGCAGTTCTTC
>15|TRBJ2-7|-|TRBV6-5|-
CASRHRDKGSYEQYF
TGTGCCAGCAGGCACAGGGATAAAGGATCCTACGAGCAGTACTTC
>15|TRBJ2-7|-|TRBV27|TRBD1
CASTPGQGPSYEQYF
TGTGCCAGCACTCCCGGACAGGGGCCCTCCTACGAGCAGTACTTC
>15|TRBJ2-7|-|TRBV19|TRBD1
CASLNTRDRSYEQYF
TGTGCCAGTCTCAACACTCGGGACAGGTCTTACGAGCAGTACTTC
>14|TRBJ2-7|-|TRBV28|-
CASSPTLGPYEQYF
TGTGCCAGCAGTCCCACCCTAGGTCCCTACGAGCAGTACTTC
>14|TRBJ1-1|-|TRBV5-1|-
CASSSYGQNTEAFF
TGCGCCAGCAGCTCCTATGGACAGAACACTGAAGCTTTCTTT
>16|TRBJ2-2|-|TRBV19|-
CASSPTVILNTGELFF
TGTGCCAGTAGTCCCACAGTAATTTTAAACACCGGGGAGCTGTTTTTT
>16|TRBJ1-2|-|TRBV11-3|-
CASSSGVQGDNYGYTF
TGTGCCAGCAGCTCGGGAGTCCAGGGAGATAACTATGGCTACACCTTC
>14|TRBJ1-2|-|TRBV10-3|-
CATQGSQANYGYTF
TGTGCCACCCAGGGCAGCCAAGCTAACTATGGCTACACCTTC
>16|TRBJ2-7|-|TRBV4-3|TRBD1
CASSPKDRGGNYEQYF
TGCGCCAGCAGCCCCAAGGACAGGGGAGGAAACTACGAGCAGTACTTC
>17|TRBJ1-2|-|TRBV27|TRBD1
CASSLSGTGWSLYGYTF
TGTGCCAGCAGTTTATCCGGGACAGGATGGTCCCTCTATGGCTACACCTTC
>16|TRBJ1-1|-|TRBV7-8|-
CASSKNQGLLNTEAFF
TGTGCCAGCAGCAAAAACCAGGGGTTATTAAACACTGAAGCTTTCTTT
>14|TRBJ2-7|-|TRBV7-2|TRBD1
CASSLDRGDYEQYF
TGTGCCAGCAGCTTAGACAGGGGGGACTACGAGCAGTACTTC
>14|TRBJ2-3|-|TRBV6-5|-
CASSYGLSTDTQYF
TGTGCCAGCAGTTACGGCTTAAGCACAGATACGCAGTATTTT
>15|TRBJ1-2|-|TRBV7-2|-
CASSLEGGLLYGYTF
TGTGCCAGCAGCCTAGAGGGAGGGCTACTCTATGGCTACACCTTC
>13|TRBJ1-1|-|TRBV9|-
CASTSSGGTEAFF
TGTGCCAGCACCAGCTCCGGGGGCACTGAAGCTTTCTTT
>13|TRBJ1-2|-|TRBV2|-
CASSEQGFDGYTF
TGTGCCAGCAGTGAGCAGGGGTTCGATGGCTACACCTTC
>16|TRBJ2-2|-|TRBV4-2|-
CASSQEIGLNTGELFF
TGTGCCAGCAGCCAAGAGATTGGACTAAACACCGGGGAGCTGTTTTTT
>14|TRBJ1-5|-|TRBV27|-
CASSLTSGGQPQHF
TGTGCCAGCAGTTTAACTTCGGGTGGTCAGCCCCAGCATTTT
>17|TRBJ2-5|-|TRBV18|TRBD1
CASSLLTGGAAQETQYF
TGTGCCAGCTCACTATTGACAGGGGGCGCGGCTCAAGAGACCCAGTACTTC